Below, 21 T cell receptor beta chains from the same sample are listed, as sequenced in a study of shared clonotypes between healthy human individuals. CD45RO-negative cells were positively selected for CCR7, leaving out terminally differentiated effector memory CD45RA+ cells. Produced via immunoSEQ multiplex PCR; TCRdb's table is partial and in-frame only. This repertoire shows about 680,000 clones, around 92% found once; its top ten account for about 24%. The specimen was naive CD8+ T cells sorted from blood. Receptors were obtained from a young man in good health.

The chain has TRBV25-1 and TRBJ2-3, with 9 bases identical to TRBD1. The junction had 8 bases not matched to a gene; V was cut back by 0 bases and J by 4 bases. There are 17 residues in the CDR3. CDR1 and CDR2 from the germline V gene are MGHDK and SYGVNS. For the CDR3, the DNA is TGTGCCAGCAGTGAATACTTTCCGGACAGGGGACCAGATACGCAGTATTTT. Protein: CASSEYFPDRGPDTQYF.

This CDR3 reads CASSFGTVYEQYF. The CDR3 bases are TGTGCCAGCAGCTTTGGGACGGTCTACGAGCAGTACTTC. This sequence joins TRBV5-6 and TRBJ2-7; tentatively, D is TRBD1 or TRBD2 (5 bases each). Germline CDR1 is SGHDT and CDR2 is YYEEEE. The CDR3 consists of 13 residues. The V and J ends lost 2 bases and 3 bases respectively, with 9 bases between them.

To note about this clone: The same CDR3 is also encoded by other DNA sequences in this sample. The V and J genes are TRBV20-1 and TRBJ2-7; D might be TRBD1 (5 bases). CDR3 size: 11 residues. V shed 5 bases and J shed 3 bases, with 8 bases lying between them. Germline loops: CDR1 DFQATT, CDR2 SNEGSKA (reference sequence). The CDR3, as DNA: TGCAGTGCTGCAGGGTACTACGAGCAGTACTTC. Translation: CSAAGYYEQYF.

The chain joins TRBV27 to TRBJ1-1; D is ambiguous. Germline lookup yields CDR1 MNHEY and CDR2 SMNVEV (reference sequence). This CDR3 is 16 amino acids long. Deletions cut 0 bases from V and 2 bases from J, with 13 bases between. DNA of the CDR3: TGTGCCAGCAGTTTATCCGGGTGGGCGGTCAACACTGAAGCTTTCTTT. Encoded protein: CASSLSGWAVNTEAFF.

The chain recombines TRBV14 with TRBJ2-2, with D unresolved. Germline lookup yields CDR1 SGHDN and CDR2 FVKESK. The length of the CDR3 is 13 residues. V was pared by 7 bases and J by 4 bases, with 10 bases between. CDR3 protein: CASKRSGTGELFF. The CDR3 DNA sequence: TGTGCCAGCAAGAGGTCGGGCACCGGGGAGCTGTTTTTT. The full variable domain, with the rest looked up from reference TRBV14 and TRBJ2-2, is EAGVTQFPSHSVIEKGQTVTLRCDPISGHDNLYWYRRVMGKEIKFLLHFVKESKQDESGMPNNRFLAERTGGTYSTLKVQPAELEDSGVYFCASKRSGTGELFFGEGSRLTVL.

The chain joins TRBV11-1 to TRBJ1-5, with a weak D call TRBD1 (5 bases). The length of the CDR3 is 15 residues. The germline gives CDR1 SGHAT, CDR2 FQDESV (reference sequence). Trimming cost V 5 bases and J 3 bases, with 14 bases left between them. The CDR3 loop reads CASSQGPSLNQPQHF. The CDR3 bases are TGTGCCAGCAGCCAGGGACCGTCCCTCAATCAGCCCCAGCATTTT.

The V and J genes are TRBV4-1 and TRBJ2-7, with D uncertain. V shed 5 bases and J shed 0 bases, with 8 bases lying between them. CDR3 length: 13 amino acids. Per the germline V gene, CDR1 is MGHRA and CDR2 is YSYEKL. The CDR3 here is CASSSITSYEQYF. CDR3 DNA sequence: TGCGCCAGCAGCTCAATTACCTCCTACGAGCAGTACTTC.

Comment on this clone: Other DNA sequences in the same sample also yield this CDR3. The rearrangement joins TRBV2 to TRBJ1-5; TRBD1 aligns across 9 bases. CDR1 is SNHLY and CDR2 is FYNNEI in the germline V gene. There are 14 residues in the CDR3. J lost 6 bases, V lost 6 bases, and 6 bases had no gene match. As DNA, the CDR3 is TGTGCCAGCAGGGGACAGGGCTCAGGTCAGCCCCAGCATTTT. Amino acids: CASRGQGSGQPQHF. Drawing the rest from reference TRBV2 and TRBJ1-5, the complete variable domain is EPEVTQTPSHQVTQMGQEVILRCVPISNHLYFYWYRQILGQKVEFLVSFYNNEISEKSEIFDDQFSVERPDGSNFTLKIRSTKLEDSAMYFCASRGQGSGQPQHFGDGTRLSIL.

This clone was detected once. The genes are TRBV19 and TRBJ2-7; TRBD1 or TRBD2 may be the D gene (6 bases each). Trimming stripped 6 bases from V and 2 bases from J, with 17 bases between. The CDR3 totals 15 residues. Germline-derived CDR1 and CDR2 are LNHDA and SQIVND (reference sequence). CDR3 residues: CASSRGRDNAYEQYF. In DNA form, the CDR3 reads TGTGCCAGTAGCCGGGGGCGGGATAACGCCTACGAGCAGTACTTC. The whole variable domain, filled in from reference TRBV19 and TRBJ2-7, reads DGGITQSPKYLFRKEGQNVTLSCEQNLNHDAMYWYRQDPGQGLRLIYYSQIVNDFQKGDIAEGYSVSREKKESFPLTVTSAQKNPTAFYLCASSRGRDNAYEQYFGPGTRLTVT.

J is TRBJ1-2 and V is TRBV13; D is unresolved. Per the germline V gene, CDR1 is PRHDT and CDR2 is FYEKMQ (reference sequence). Trimming removed 1 base at V and 3 bases at J, with 15 bases between. CDR3 length: 16 amino acids. The DNA of the CDR3 is TGTGCCAGCAGCTTAGCTCTCCGGGGTAGTCACTATGGCTACACCTTC. This sequence encodes CASSLALRGSHYGYTF. Combining the CDR3 with reference TRBV13 and TRBJ1-2 gives the whole variable domain AAGVIQSPRHLIKEKRETATLKCYPIPRHDTVYWYQQGPGQDPQFLISFYEKMQSDKGSIPDRFSAQQFSDYHSELNMSSLELGDSALYFCASSLALRGSHYGYTFGSGTRLTVV.

As for this clone: An end of the junction does not agree with germline; a read error may underlie this. The J gene is TRBJ2-3, the V gene TRBV7-7; TRBD2 agrees at 13 bases. The CDR3 extends over 15 amino acids. The germline CDR1 and CDR2 sequences are SSHAT and FNYEAQ (reference sequence). DNA of the CDR3: TGTGCTAGCAGCCGCGGGACTAGCGGGACGGATACGCAGTATTTT. Encoded protein: CASSRGTSGTDTQYF.

The gene calls are TRBV14 and TRBJ2-1, with 10 bases fitting TRBD1. Germline V gene sequence: CDR1 SGHDN, CDR2 FVKESK. This CDR3 is 16 amino acids long. Trimming at V came to 3 bases and at J to 6 bases, leaving 8 bases not matched to a gene. This chain's CDR3 is CASSHNGQGEVNEQFF. The CDR3 region has the DNA TGTGCCAGCAGCCATAACGGACAGGGGGAGGTCAATGAGCAGTTCTTC.

The rearrangement uses TRBV30 and TRBJ1-2; a possible D gene is TRBD1 (5 bases). The germline V gene has CDR1 GTSNPN and CDR2 SVGIG (reference sequence). With 0 bases removed from V and 3 bases from J, the gap between germline ends came to 11 bases. The CDR3 is made up of 14 amino acids. DNA of the CDR3: TGTGCCTGGAGTGTAATGGGGGTCGACTATGGCTACACCTTC. Translating it yields CAWSVMGVDYGYTF.

The rearrangement uses TRBV5-6 and TRBJ1-1; no firm D call. There are 14 residues in the CDR3. Germline CDR1 reads SGHDT; CDR2 reads YYEEEE. V lost 0 bases and J 0 bases, leaving 6 bases between the germline ends. The CDR3 nucleotides are TGTGCCAGCAGCTTGGGGTATTTGAACACTGAAGCTTTCTTT. Its protein is CASSLGYLNTEAFF.

The V call is TRBV19, the J call TRBJ2-7, with unresolved D. Trimming shortened V by 2 bases and J by 3 bases, and 11 bases separated the two germline ends. CDR1 and CDR2 from the germline V gene are LNHDA and SQIVND (reference sequence). The CDR3 is made up of 14 amino acids. The DNA for the CDR3 is TGTGCCAGTAGTATATCCAGCCACTTCTACGAGCAGTACTTC. Translated, it gives CASSISSHFYEQYF.

The chain uses TRBV9 and TRBJ2-1, with TRBD2 matching over 10 bases. The V segment lost 0 bases and the J segment 5 bases; nucleotides outside the gene matches: 5. The germline gives CDR1 SGDLS, CDR2 YYNGEE. The CDR3 spans 16 residues. CDR3 residues: CASSVDSGRGNNEQFF. The CDR3 coding sequence is TGTGCCAGCAGCGTAGACAGCGGGAGGGGAAACAATGAGCAGTTCTTC.

This chain uses TRBV28 with TRBJ2-1; 7 bases map to TRBD2. The length of the CDR3 is 15 residues. Unmatched junction bases numbered 7, after V lost 8 bases and J lost 0 bases. Germline V CDR1 and CDR2: MDHEN, SYDVKM. CDR3 coding DNA: TGTGCCAGCGAGACGGGAGGTAGCTCCTACAATGAGCAGTTCTTC. Translating gives CASETGGSSYNEQFF. Using reference TRBV28 and TRBJ2-1 for the parts outside the CDR3, the full variable domain is DVKVTQSSRYLVKRTGEKVFLECVQDMDHENMFWYRQDPGLGLRLIYFSYDVKMKEKGDIPEGYSVSREKKERFSLILESASTNQTSMYLCASETGGSSYNEQFFGPGTRLTVL.

The chain carries TRBV28 and TRBJ2-6; the match to TRBD1 covers 10 bases. Germline V CDR1 and CDR2: MDHEN, SYDVKM. Trimming at V came to 2 bases and at J to 4 bases, leaving 8 bases not matched to a gene. The CDR3 is 18 amino acids. The CDR3 sequence is CASSLRDRGLDGANVLTF. CDR3 DNA sequence: TGTGCCAGCAGTTTAAGAGACAGGGGGCTCGACGGGGCCAACGTCCTGACTTTC. The complete variable domain, with remaining parts taken from reference TRBV28 and TRBJ2-6, reads DVKVTQSSRYLVKRTGEKVFLECVQDMDHENMFWYRQDPGLGLRLIYFSYDVKMKEKGDIPEGYSVSREKKERFSLILESASTNQTSMYLCASSLRDRGLDGANVLTFGAGSRLTVL.

Concerning this clone itself: This sample includes further DNA sequences coding for the same CDR3. V and J are TRBV5-1 and TRBJ2-3; 8 positions match TRBD1. Trimming cost V 0 bases and J 4 bases; bases outside gene matches: 1. There are 14 residues in the CDR3. From germline, CDR1 is SGHRS and CDR2 YFSETQ. The CDR3 region is CASSLGQGPDTQYF. The CDR3 DNA follows: TGCGCCAGCAGCTTGGGACAGGGGCCAGATACGCAGTATTTT.

As for this clone: The same CDR3 is also encoded by other DNA sequences in this sample. V usage is TRBV5-1 and J usage is TRBJ1-1; TRBD1 agrees at 9 bases. Germline V lookup: CDR1 SGHRS, CDR2 YFSETQ. The V segment lost 4 bases and the J segment 5 bases; nucleotides outside the gene matches: 6. This CDR3 is 14 amino acids long. The chain's CDR3 is CASSPGTGNTEAFF. The CDR3 nucleotides are TGCGCCAGCAGCCCGGGGACAGGGAATACTGAAGCTTTCTTT.

This chain links TRBV5-1 with TRBJ2-1; no reliable D call. V dropped 1 base and J dropped 2 bases, with 7 bases sitting between them. Germline assignment: CDR1 SGHRS and CDR2 YFSETQ. CDR3 size: 14 residues. This CDR3 is CASSLRNPYNEQFF. In DNA, the CDR3 is TGCGCCAGCAGCTTGCGGAATCCCTACAATGAGCAGTTCTTC.